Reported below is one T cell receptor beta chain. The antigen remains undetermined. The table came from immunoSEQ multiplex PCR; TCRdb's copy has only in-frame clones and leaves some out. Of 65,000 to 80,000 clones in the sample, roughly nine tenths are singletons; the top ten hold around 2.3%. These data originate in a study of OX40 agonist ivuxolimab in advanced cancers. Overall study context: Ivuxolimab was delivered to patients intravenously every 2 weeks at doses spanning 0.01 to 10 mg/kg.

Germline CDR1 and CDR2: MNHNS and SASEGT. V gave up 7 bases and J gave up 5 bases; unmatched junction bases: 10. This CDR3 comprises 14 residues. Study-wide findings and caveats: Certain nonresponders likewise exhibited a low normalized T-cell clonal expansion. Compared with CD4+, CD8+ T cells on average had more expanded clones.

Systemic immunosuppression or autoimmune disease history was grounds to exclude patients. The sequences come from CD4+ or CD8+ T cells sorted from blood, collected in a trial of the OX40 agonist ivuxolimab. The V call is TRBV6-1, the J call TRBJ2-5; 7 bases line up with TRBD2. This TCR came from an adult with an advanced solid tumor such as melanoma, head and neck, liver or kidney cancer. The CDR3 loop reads CASKASGLGETQYF. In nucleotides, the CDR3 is TGTGCCAGCAAGGCTAGCGGCCTTGGGGAGACCCAGTACTTC.